This record covers a single TCR beta chain. These data are taken from a study of blood T cell repertoires in COVID-19. Study-wide context: PBMCs, B-cell-depleted T cells, or T cells provided the cDNA or gDNA that made up the material.

Participants were aged roughly 18 to 89 years from about two dozen US areas. Methods used by the authors: Using reference gene primer amplification, nucleated cell counts were estimated. Sequencing used immunoSEQ multiplex PCR; TCRdb keeps in-frame clones, though not all of them. The V and J calls and clone size come from that table; D and trimming were worked out from the DNA. The sample holds over 250,000 clones, over 75% seen once. This TCR derives from a woman aged 30 to 39 who had recovered from COVID-19. The sequencing input was PBMCs or T cells enriched from blood (not recorded which).

CDR3 nucleotide sequence: TGCGCCAGCAGCCAAGATATTAAATCAGATACGCAGTATTTT. As protein: CASSQDIKSDTQYF. The chain is built from TRBV4-3 and TRBJ2-3, with D hard to call. Between the trimmed V and J ends, which lost 0 bases and 4 bases, there was a span of 8 bases. Germline CDR1 LGHNA, CDR2 YSLEER. The CDR3 is made up of 14 amino acids.